This is a list of T cell receptor beta chains from one sample in a study of cytomegalovirus exposure and HLA in healthy donors. Sequenced by immunoSEQ multiplex PCR; TCRdb stores in-frame clones only, minus some. The sample has 150,000 or so clones, more than 60% seen once. Sample: PBMCs. The source is a woman in her forties or fifties in good health and CMV-seropositive. The CDR3 runs from the conserved cysteine through the conserved F or W. D genes are given only for firm matches. Some rows have no size entry. The others give once, few or many, or a class for an expanded clone.

v_gene	abundance	d_gene	j_gene	CDR3nt	CDR3aa
TRBV28	NA	TRBD1	TRBJ1-1	TGTGTCAGCAGTACTCCCCAGGGGGCGTATACTGAAGCTTTCTTT	CVSSTPQGAYTEAFF
TRBV4-1	NA	NA	TRBJ1-2	TGCGCCAGCAGCCAAGGACAGTTGACGAACTATGGCTACACCTTC	CASSQGQLTNYGYTF
TRBV5-4	NA	NA	TRBJ2-6	TGTGCCAGCAGCCAGGGGGGAGGCAGATCTGGGGCCAACGGCCTGACTTTC	CASSQGGGRSGANGLTF
TRBV7-2	NA	NA	TRBJ1-2	TGTGCCAGCAGCCCCCAGTATCAGAACTATGGCTACACCTTC	CASSPQYQNYGYTF
TRBV5-6	NA	NA	TRBJ2-6	TGTGCCAGCAGTAGCCAATCTGGGGCCAACGGCCTGACTTTC	CASSSQSGANGLTF
TRBV30	NA	NA	TRBJ1-3	TGTGCCTGGAGTGTAGGACAGTACTCTGGAAACACCATATATTTT	CAWSVGQYSGNTIYF
TRBV14	NA	TRBD2	TRBJ2-7	TGTGCCAGCAGCCAACGGGTGGGAGGGGTCGAGCAGTACTTC	CASSQRVGGVEQYF
TRBV30	NA	TRBD1	TRBJ2-7	TGTGCCTGGAGTCCGGACAGGGAAGGCGAGCAGTACTTC	CAWSPDREGEQYF
TRBV28	NA	NA	TRBJ1-4	TGTGCCAGCATCACCCTCAGGGGTTACAATGAAAAACTGTTTTTT	CASITLRGYNEKLFF
TRBV15	few	NA	TRBJ1-1	TGTGCCACCAGCAGACGAGGGTGGCCGGTCCCCTCCCCTGAAGCTTTCTTT	CATSRRGWPVPSPEAFF
TRBV15	NA	TRBD1	TRBJ1-2	TGTGCCACCAGCAGAGAGGGACAGGGGAGGATCTATGGCTACACCTTC	CATSREGQGRIYGYTF
TRBV27	NA	TRBD1	TRBJ2-2	TGTGCCAGCAGTTTAAGACGCAGGGGGTCCGGGGAGCTGTTTTTT	CASSLRRRGSGELFF
TRBV9	NA	TRBD1	TRBJ2-6	TGTGCCAGCAGCGAGAGAGGGACAGGCCTCTCTGGGGCCAACGTCCTGACTTTC	CASSERGTGLSGANVLTF
TRBV19	NA	TRBD1	TRBJ2-1	TGTGCCAGTAGTCTCGAAGGGGACAGGGACTACAATGAGCAGTTCTTC	CASSLEGDRDYNEQFF
TRBV19	NA	NA	TRBJ2-7	TGTGCCAGTAGTCCATGGGCACAGGGACGCGAGCAGTACTTC	CASSPWAQGREQYF
TRBV4-2	NA	TRBD2	TRBJ2-1	TGTGCCAGCAGCCAAGCCACCCCGACGGGCGGGAGCCGGAATGAGCAGTTCTTC	CASSQATPTGGSRNEQFF
TRBV7-2	NA	NA	TRBJ1-5	TGTGCCAGCAGCCCCAGGGGAAGCAATCAGCCCCAGCATTTT	CASSPRGSNQPQHF
TRBV7-8	NA	TRBD2	TRBJ2-3	TGTGCCAGCAGCCTACGAGAGCGGGGGCGCACAGATACGCAGTATTTT	CASSLRERGRTDTQYF
TRBV4-1	NA	NA	TRBJ1-1	TGCGCCAGCAGCCCCGGCAGGAATGGAGCTTTCTTT	CASSPGRNGAFF
TRBV19	NA	TRBD2	TRBJ2-1	TGTGCCAGTAGTGCGGGACTAGATCTCTACAATGAGCAGTTCTTC	CASSAGLDLYNEQFF
TRBV6-1	NA	TRBD1	TRBJ2-3	TGTGCCAGCAGTGCTACAAGGACAGGGGGCACAGATACGCAGTATTTT	CASSATRTGGTDTQYF
TRBV29-1	NA	NA	TRBJ1-1	TGCAGCGTGATCCGCCACAGGGCCGATTACACTGAAGCTTTCTTT	CSVIRHRADYTEAFF
TRBV10-3	few	TRBD2	TRBJ2-7	TGTGCCATTGGGACTAGCTCCTACGAGCAGTACTTC	CAIGTSSYEQYF
TRBV29-1	NA	TRBD1	TRBJ1-2	TGCAGCGTTGTGGACAGGGGGCGAGCTAACTATGGCTACACCTTC	CSVVDRGRANYGYTF